The text below deals with one T cell receptor (beta chain). The data derive from a study of metastatic and nonmetastatic thyroid tumors. Trimming removed 6 bases from V and 7 bases from J, with 18 bases in between. Germline values: CDR1 LGHDT, CDR2 YNNKEL (reference sequence). The CDR3 is made up of 15 amino acids. Original processing methods: CDR3 differences across clinicopathological groups were used to build a distant-metastasis classifier for papillary thyroid cancer. TCRdb reassembled clones from the PCR reads with MiXCR. The V and J calls here are based on TCRdb, not the publication. The table lists around 15,000 clones, about a third of them singletons. Thyroid surgery was preceded by no treatment in any patient.

The chain uses TRBV3-1 and TRBJ1-4, with D perhaps TRBD1 (5 bases). The sequence was collected from a male donor with papillary thyroid cancer or a benign thyroid nodule (not recorded which). Some clones in this sample may be carry-over from other donors' samples. Sequenced sample: tumor tissue. DNA for the CDR3: TGTGCCAGCAGTTTGAATGACCGGAGGGGTGAAAAACTGTTTTTT. This translates into CASSLNDRRGEKLFF.